The 22 T cell receptor beta chains presented below share a single source sample, sequenced in a study of cytomegalovirus exposure and HLA in healthy donors. Primers for the PCR totalled 60 Vbeta and 13 Jbeta. Sequencing was performed with immunoSEQ multiplex PCR; in TCRdb, only in-frame clones are kept and a portion is missing. The sample yields under 200,000 clones, about 72% seen once. The sequencing sample was made of PBMCs. The receptors come from a young man in good health and CMV-seropositive.

The chain employs TRBV30 and TRBJ2-7, with D maybe TRBD2 (6 bases). Germline V CDR1 and CDR2: GTSNPN, SVGIG (reference sequence). CDR3 size: 12 residues. This CDR3 is CALKRGYYEQYF. DNA of the CDR3: TGTGCACTAAAACGGGGGTACTACGAGCAGTACTTC.

This clone showed up just a few times. This chain links TRBV4-2 with TRBJ2-3, with D possibly TRBD2 on 7 matching bases. V dropped 0 bases and J dropped 4 bases, with 11 bases sitting between them. The CDR3 consists of 15 residues. Germline CDR1 and CDR2: LGHNA and YNFKEQ. CDR3 sequence: CASSQDWEGADTQYF. CDR3 nucleotide sequence: TGTGCCAGCAGCCAAGATTGGGAGGGGGCAGATACGCAGTATTTT.

The chain's CDR3 is CASSIGGVGNEKLFF. CDR3 DNA sequence: TGTGCCAGTAGTATTGGGGGGGTCGGTAATGAAAAACTGTTTTTT. The chain links TRBV19 to TRBJ1-4; tentatively, D is TRBD1 (5 bases). This CDR3 is built from 15 residues. Per the germline V gene, CDR1 is LNHDA and CDR2 is SQIVND (reference sequence). With 3 bases removed from V and 4 bases from J, the gap between germline ends came to 12 bases.

The rearrangement uses TRBV7-9 and TRBJ2-7; D uncertain. The CDR3 contains 12 residues. Germline CDR1 reads SEHNR; CDR2 reads FQNEAQ (reference sequence). Trimming removed 5 bases at V and 4 bases at J, with 9 bases between. The CDR3 sequence: CASSPTNYEQYF. CDR3 coding DNA: TGTGCCAGCAGCCCCACAAATTACGAGCAGTACTTC.

The chain carries TRBV21-1 and TRBJ2-7; the table assigns TRBD1, which was not confirmed against the DNA. TRBV21-1 is annotated as a pseudogene. The CDR3 sequence is 14 residues long. DNA of the CDR3: TGTGCCAGCAACGATTCAGGGGATATCTACGAGCAGTACTTC. Residues: CASNDSGDIYEQYF.

The CDR3 DNA follows: TGTGCCAGCAGCTTAGGTCCTAGCGGGGGGGCCTCCTACGAGCAGTACTTC. As protein: CASSLGPSGGASYEQYF. The chain employs TRBV7-2 and TRBJ2-7; 12 nucleotides agree with TRBD2. CDR1 is SGHTA and CDR2 is FQGNSA in the germline V gene. Germline trimming cut 1 base from V and 0 bases from J; bases unmatched to any gene: 4. The CDR3 runs to 17 residues.

The rearrangement joins TRBV5-1 to TRBJ2-3, with D possibly TRBD1 on 5 matching bases. Germline CDR1 is SGHRS and CDR2 is YFSETQ. This CDR3 spans 15 amino acids. Deletions cut 4 bases from V and 4 bases from J, with 16 bases between. The CDR3 region is CASSKDTEGADTQYF. The CDR3, as DNA: TGCGCCAGCAGCAAGGACACCGAAGGCGCAGATACGCAGTATTTT.

The J gene is TRBJ2-7, the V gene TRBV6-6; 7 positions match TRBD1. The CDR3 spans 14 residues. The J segment lost 6 bases and the V segment lost 2 bases, leaving 7 bases of the junction unmatched. The germline gives CDR1 MNHNY, CDR2 SVGAGI (reference sequence). The CDR3 loop reads CASSYVGQTSEQYF. For the CDR3, the DNA is TGTGCCAGCAGTTACGTGGGACAGACCAGCGAGCAGTACTTC.

The CDR3 region has the DNA TGTGCCAGCAGTGGAGCTAGCGGGGACTTTCAGTTCTTC. Its protein product is CASSGASGDFQFF. This rearrangement joins TRBV2 to TRBJ2-1, with TRBD2 matching over 9 bases. Germline CDR1 is SNHLY and CDR2 is FYNNEI. The length of the CDR3 is 13 residues. V was clipped by 4 bases and J by 13 bases; unmatched bases: 8.

The rearrangement links TRBV6-5 to TRBJ1-5; D is possibly TRBD1 (5 bases). V was clipped by 2 bases and J by 5 bases, with 13 bases between them. The germline CDR1 and CDR2 sequences are MNHEY and SVGAGI. CDR3 size: 15 residues. CDR3 in DNA: TGTGCCAGCAGTTACGGACATGTTTCGGATCAGCCCCAGCATTTT. It yields the protein CASSYGHVSDQPQHF.

Notes on this clone: The same CDR3 arises from other DNA sequences in this sample as well. The V gene is TRBV5-1, the J gene TRBJ2-7, with D unclear. Germline CDR1 reads SGHRS; CDR2 reads YFSETQ. CDR3 length: 12 residues. Between the trimmed V and J ends, which lost 4 bases and 4 bases, there was a span of 9 bases. As DNA, the CDR3 is TGCGCCAGCAGCCTCGACGGGTACGAGCAGTACTTC. Its protein is CASSLDGYEQYF.

The chain has TRBV7-3 and TRBJ1-6, with 9 nucleotides matching TRBD1. Germline lookup yields CDR1 SGHTA and CDR2 FQGTGA. Trimming removed 6 bases from V and 10 bases from J; junction bases left unmatched: 7. The CDR3 loop spans 14 amino acids. The CDR3 nucleotides read TGTGCCAGCAGTGTTGGGACAGGGTCGTCACCCCTCCACTTT. Its protein product is CASSVGTGSSPLHF.

The rearrangement links TRBV19 to TRBJ2-7; D not certain. The CDR3 is 13 residues long. Germline V gives CDR1 LNHDA, CDR2 SQIVND (reference sequence). V lost 2 bases to trimming and J lost 3 bases, with 8 bases between them. This CDR3 reads CASSITHYYEQYF. CDR3 bases: TGTGCCAGTAGTATAACACATTACTACGAGCAGTACTTC.

This clone was seen only a few times. The chain uses TRBV2 and TRBJ1-2; 9 nucleotides line up with TRBD1. Trimming took 6 bases from V and 4 from J; bases not matched to a gene: 15. This CDR3 region has 17 residues. The germline CDR1 and CDR2 sequences are SNHLY and FYNNEI. CDR3 residues: CASRGPGTGIGGYGYTF. In DNA form, the CDR3 reads TGTGCCAGCAGGGGTCCCGGGACAGGGATCGGTGGCTATGGCTACACCTTC.

This clone has just one count. The V gene is TRBV5-1, the J gene TRBJ2-5, with unresolved D. The ends were cut back, 0 bases at V and 0 bases at J, with 3 bases in the middle. Germline V CDR1 and CDR2: SGHRS, YFSETQ. This CDR3 region has 13 residues. The CDR3 DNA reads as TGCGCCAGCAGCTTGGCGTACCAAGAGACCCAGTACTTC. It codes for CASSLAYQETQYF.

This chain uses TRBV2 with TRBJ1-5; TRBD1 might be the D (5 bases). From germline, CDR1 is SNHLY and CDR2 FYNNEI. This CDR3 region has 13 residues. The ends were cut back, 7 bases at V and 7 bases at J, with 14 bases in the middle. CDR3 in amino acids: CASNGGGHQPQHF. For the CDR3, the DNA is TGTGCCAGCAACGGGGGGGGTCACCAGCCCCAGCATTTT.

CDR3 amino acids: CASSDAGETGELFF. The CDR3 DNA follows: TGTGCCAGCAGTGACGCAGGGGAAACCGGGGAGCTGTTTTTT. The rearrangement uses TRBV6-5 and TRBJ2-2; possible D gene TRBD1, 6 bases. The CDR3 consists of 14 residues. Germline V gene data show CDR1 as MNHEY and CDR2 as SVGAGI. The V gene lost 5 bases and the J gene lost 5 bases, with 12 bases spanning the gap.

The J gene is TRBJ2-3, the V gene TRBV4-1; D is possibly TRBD1 (6 bases). Trimming took 1 base from V and 1 from J, leaving 9 bases between them. Germline V gene lookup returns CDR1 MGHRA and CDR2 YSYEKL. The CDR3 consists of 15 residues. CDR3 nucleotides: TGCGCCAGCAGCCAAGTGGGGGCCCGCACAGATACGCAGTATTTT. It translates to CASSQVGARTDTQYF.

V usage is TRBV9 and J usage is TRBJ1-1; D not certain. Trimming removed 0 bases from V and 4 bases from J, with 19 bases in between. This CDR3 contains 17 residues. Germline V lookup: CDR1 SGDLS, CDR2 YYNGEE. CDR3 in amino acids: CASSVENGDGSATEAFF. The CDR3 DNA is TGTGCCAGCAGCGTAGAGAATGGAGATGGCTCCGCCACTGAAGCTTTCTTT.

This clone was recorded a few times. The genes are TRBV5-1 and TRBJ1-2; 12 positions match TRBD1. This CDR3 region has 17 residues. Germline lookup yields CDR1 SGHRS and CDR2 YFSETQ. Trimming took 3 bases from V and 7 from J; bases not matched to a gene: 13. The CDR3 is CASSSQGTGGAYGGYTF. Here the CDR3 DNA reads TGCGCCAGCAGCTCTCAAGGGACAGGGGGCGCCTATGGTGGCTACACCTTC.

This sequence joins TRBV14 and TRBJ2-7; TRBD1 matches at 8 bases. CDR1 SGHDN and CDR2 FVKESK come from the germline V gene. V lost 1 base, J lost 4 bases, and 6 bases stayed unmatched. The CDR3 contains 15 residues. The chain's CDR3 is CASSQVYRGRYEQYF. The CDR3 DNA is TGTGCCAGCAGCCAAGTTTACAGGGGGAGGTACGAGCAGTACTTC.

The V call is TRBV7-9, the J call TRBJ2-1; D uncertain. The CDR3 has 14 residues. V lost 2 bases, J lost 7 bases, and 12 bases lay in between. Germline loops: CDR1 SEHNR, CDR2 FQNEAQ (reference sequence). Here the CDR3 reads CASSLTADRNEQFF. CDR3 in DNA: TGTGCCAGCAGCTTAACCGCCGATCGGAATGAGCAGTTCTTC.